This TCR beta chain is drawn from a study of regulatory T cells in long-lasting Graves disease (dated by TCRdb to about 2021). Broadly, across the study: Newly diagnosed Graves' disease patients had taken antithyroid drugs for less than 3 months. TCR sequencing covered about 13 persistent and around 20 newly diagnosed Graves' disease patients, some 33 samples in total. The study took place in China and was registered as a clinical trial. This study used TCR sequencing and RNA sequencing of peripheral blood to compare persistent Graves' disease patients against newly diagnosed Graves' disease patients.

The junction carries 10 bases between V and J, which are trimmed by 5 bases and 0 bases respectively. There are 14 amino acids in the CDR3, from cysteine to phenylalanine inclusive. Only CDR3 DNA is held: 42 bases, read in frame from base 1. Paper-wide results and their limitations: As a limitation, the authors acknowledged that the small sample size may reduce accuracy. Persistent disease showed preferential use of TRBV28, TRBJ1-2 and TRBJ2-5, whereas newly diagnosed disease favored TRBV20-1 and TRBJ2-1. The study examined only peripheral blood because the primary lesion, thyroid tissue, could not be accessed. Sequencing and analysis were restricted to the TCR beta chain. Compared with newly diagnosed patients, persistent Graves' disease patients had lower TCR Shannon entropy and fewer highly expanded clones, which suggests clonal expansion. Persistent patients shared more public clonotypes among themselves (roughly 2,700) than newly diagnosed patients did (about 900).

Interpreted using the paper, the time point label stands for: newly diagnosed GD, antithyroid drugs for less than 3 months. For both TCR sequencing and RNA sequencing, RNA was extracted from PBMCs in TRIzol. The diagnosis of Graves' disease was made according to American Thyroid Association guidelines. Patients for the study were recruited at an endocrinology department in Xi'an, China. Each patient gave roughly 10 milliliters of peripheral blood, collected in an EDTA anticoagulant tube. PBMCs were isolated by Ficoll Paque Plus density gradient separation without further T cell sorting. An Agilent 2100 Bioanalyzer and agarose gel were used to check RNA quality, while a NanoDrop 2000 measured RNA concentration. The library was prepared using multiplex PCR. The sequencer was an Illumina HiSeq 4000. TCR beta libraries were built with iRepertoire HTBI primers and Arm-PCR amplification of CDR3 regions. Gel purification was performed on PCR products prior to sequencing. The authors processed their data as follows. A total of some 65 TRBV and under 15 TRBJ segments were identified across samples and were used for gene usage analysis of CDR3 amino acid clonotypes. COPE and FqMerger were used to merge filtered high-quality paired reads into contigs. Contigs were aligned with BLAST to IMGT TRBV, TRBD and TRBJ reference genes, and CDR3 was defined per IMGT. Highly expanded clones were defined as clonotypes with a frequency above 0.1%. Shannon entropy served as the measure of repertoire diversity, while the Gini coefficient captured V-J evenness. A clonotype found in more than one individual was treated as public. TCRdb trimmed the raw reads at Q25, called clones with MiXCR and kept productive beta chains. Rows are unified per CDR3 protein, each entry keeping the most common DNA and genes. The V and J calls follow TCRdb's processing rather than the paper's. The sample table holds hundreds of thousands of distinct CDR3 sequences, of which 16% were seen once. The ten largest account for around 11% of the sample.

This clonotype was counted many times. The clone's antigen remains unknown. Per-nucleotide qualities are absent, and no much larger clonotype sits a single base away. These data were also filed under a second study, of T cells in Graves' hyperthyroidism and ophthalmopathy. The second study's authors report: A patient counted as having stable Graves' hyperthyroidism if no progression to ophthalmopathy occurred over 18 months of follow-up. The hyperthyroidism patients were between 18 and 65 years old and newly diagnosed, with a disease duration of less than 2 months. The study excluded patients with uncontrolled infections, other autoimmune diseases, pregnancy or lactation. Diagnoses were based on clinical symptoms, serum thyroxine and TRAb, thyroid ultrasound and orbital computed tomography. The TCR CDR3 was subjected to a first round of RT-PCR using the HTBI primer set and the Qiagen OneStep RT-PCR kit. Most expanded thyroid clonotypes (frequency above 0.001) were also detected in blood, a finding suggesting that blood repertoires may reflect thyroid immune responses. A 13 V-J signature model separated ophthalmopathy from stable hyperthyroidism, with 87.88% sensitivity and 81% to 83% specificity in cross-validation and 80%/75% in testing. In validation, the model predicted progression to ophthalmopathy with approximately 69% sensitivity and 72% to 85% specificity, a median of about 6.7 months before onset. To identify TCR V-J signatures that set the groups apart, the researchers used a discovery cohort of more than 95 patients, made up of fewer than 50 with Graves' ophthalmopathy and 57 with stable Graves' hyperthyroidism. Prospective prediction of ophthalmopathy was tested in an independent validation cohort consisting of 18 to 20 hyperthyroidism patients and 17 patients who later progressed to ophthalmopathy. For training and testing, the 100 or so patients in the discovery cohort were randomly divided in a 7:3 ratio. In addition, the study compared T-cell repertoires in thyroid tissue and in blood from 6 or 7 Graves' hyperthyroidism patients. Once sampling was done, hyperthyroidism patients were given methimazole at a starting dose of 30 mg daily, whereas ophthalmopathy patients were given high-dose intravenous methylprednisolone. Libraries were constructed in a second round of multiplex PCR, after which size selection and purification were performed. Libraries were sequenced paired-end with 100 bp reads on an Illumina HiSeq2000. Raw data were processed with SOAPnuke, discarding reads with adapters, uncalled bases, mean Phred below 15, or no exact constant-primer or identifier match. COPE v1.2.5 was used to merge the high-quality paired reads, and each unique nucleotide sequence was defined as a clonotype. Clonotypes were aligned to IMGT TRBV, TRBD and TRBJ reference segments using MiTCR v1.1. The analysis was restricted to V-J combinations with a frequency above 0.0001, which together covered 99% to 99.2% of the repertoires. A TCS score was defined as the ratio between F50 (clonal expansion) and ExV (chaos), using BLOSUM62-based TCRdist between CDR3 peptides within each V-J. Welch's t-statistics and random forest reduced fewer than 600 V-J features to 10 to 15, which were used in a naive Bayes classifier (R e1071). No statistical method was used to set the sample size in advance, and investigators knew the group allocation. According to the paper, TCR Vbeta CDR3 sequencing was carried out on more than 120 peripheral blood samples, which came from 40 to 45 ophthalmopathy, approximately 78 hyperthyroidism and 17 progressor patients.

This TCR came from a man aged 18-30 years with Graves disease. Donor details come from another sample of the same person, matched by shared clones. The source material was peripheral blood mononuclear cells (PBMCs), sampled at new diagnosis, from a patient treated with antithyroid drugs. The sequence joins TRBV12-3 or TRBV12-4 to TRBJ1-1, with TRBD1 as a weak D call on 5 bases. The DNA sequence is as follows: TGTGCCAGCAGTACGGGACGCATGAACACTGAAGCTTTCTTT. It translates as CASSTGRMNTEAFF.